Below, 24 T cell receptor beta chains from the same sample are listed, as sequenced in a study of shared clonotypes between healthy human individuals. Naive CD8 cells, CD45RO-negative and positively selected for CCR7, excluded terminally differentiated effector memory CD45RA+ cells. The protocol was immunoSEQ multiplex PCR, while the TCRdb copy is restricted to in-frame clones and leaves out a portion. The sample lists about 2,100,000 clones, approximately 94% occurring once. The specimen was naive CD8+ T cells from PBMCs. These receptors were obtained from a man aged 18 to 29 in good health. Some clones in this sample may be carry-over from other donors' samples.

CDR3 bases: TGTGCCAGTAGTATCGTGAGGGACTACGAGCAGTACTTC. This sequence encodes CASSIVRDYEQYF. The rearrangement links TRBV19 to TRBJ2-7; weak D call: TRBD2 (5 bases). Germline CDR1 reads LNHDA; CDR2 reads SQIVND (reference sequence). This CDR3 is built from 13 residues. Trimming cost V 3 bases and J 3 bases, with 9 bases left between them.

In regard to this clone: Other DNA sequences from this sample encode an identical CDR3 as well. V gene TRBV11-2 combines with J gene TRBJ2-7; no definite D call. The CDR3 covers 13 residues. CDR1 SGHAT and CDR2 FQNNGV come from the germline V gene. The V end lost 0 bases, the J end lost 4 bases, and 7 bases lay between the germline ends. The CDR3 here is CASSLEVGYEQYF. DNA for the CDR3: TGTGCCAGCAGCTTAGAGGTTGGATACGAGCAGTACTTC.

This clone was seen only once. The chain employs TRBV27 and TRBJ1-1, with TRBD1 identical over 7 bases. The V and J ends lost 6 bases and 5 bases, in that order; junction bases with no gene match: 9. Germline CDR1 MNHEY, CDR2 SMNVEV (reference sequence). The CDR3 consists of 14 residues. The chain's CDR3 is CASRSLTGLTEAFF. CDR3 bases: TGTGCCAGCAGGAGCCTGACAGGGTTGACTGAAGCTTTCTTT.

The chain joins TRBV6-5 to TRBJ2-1; D is uncertain. V was pared by 3 bases and J by 11 bases, with 14 bases between. Germline CDR1 and CDR2: MNHEY and SVGAGI. The CDR3 is 13 residues long. The CDR3 DNA is TGTGCCAGCAGTTATCGTGTTGGAACCCAGCAGTTCTTC. It is translated as CASSYRVGTQQFF.

V and J are TRBV28 and TRBJ1-5, with 9 nucleotides matching TRBD1. Per the germline V gene, CDR1 is MDHEN and CDR2 is SYDVKM. The CDR3 sequence is 15 residues long. After removal of 7 bases from V and 4 bases from J, the junction contained 8 bases not matched to a gene. This CDR3 is CASIGTGRSNQPQHF. The CDR3 coding sequence is TGTGCCAGCATTGGGACAGGGCGGTCAAATCAGCCCCAGCATTTT.

The chain links TRBV9 to TRBJ1-2; no clear D gene. This CDR3 is 15 amino acids long. Trimming took off 0 bases at V and 3 bases at J, with 12 bases between the two ends. Germline V gene data show CDR1 as SGDLS and CDR2 as YYNGEE. The CDR3 reads CASSVARTRDYGYTF. The CDR3 region has the DNA TGTGCCAGCAGCGTAGCTCGCACACGGGACTATGGCTACACCTTC.

The rearrangement uses TRBV7-2 and TRBJ2-7, with 8 bases aligning to TRBD2. CDR3 length: 14 residues. The V gene's germline CDR1 is SGHTA and CDR2 FQGNSA. The ends lost 5 bases at V and 3 bases at J; junction bases unmatched: 6. The DNA for the CDR3 is TGTGCCAGCAGCCCACGGGGGGGAAACTACGAGCAGTACTTC. Amino acid sequence: CASSPRGGNYEQYF.

The chain recombines TRBV7-9 with TRBJ2-1, with D maybe TRBD1 (5 bases). The ends were cut back, 5 bases at V and 0 bases at J, with 11 bases in the middle. This CDR3 region has 15 residues. The V gene's germline CDR1 is SEHNR and CDR2 FQNEAQ (reference sequence). The DNA of the CDR3 is TGTGCCAGCAGCCAGGCCAGGGACTCCTACAATGAGCAGTTCTTC. Its translation is CASSQARDSYNEQFF.

J is TRBJ1-2 and V is TRBV2; 10 bases are shared with TRBD1. There are 14 residues in the CDR3. The V gene end was trimmed by 6 bases and the J gene end by 4 bases; junction bases not matched to a gene: 5. The germline gives CDR1 SNHLY, CDR2 FYNNEI. CDR3 bases: TGTGCCAGCAGATCGACAGGGGGCGGCTATGGCTACACCTTC. This translates into CASRSTGGGYGYTF.

The chain couples TRBV4-1 to TRBJ2-7; 8 nucleotides align to TRBD2. CDR1 MGHRA and CDR2 YSYEKL come from the germline V gene. The CDR3 has 15 residues. The V segment lost 6 bases and the J segment 7 bases; nucleotides outside the gene matches: 14. The CDR3 is CASSPRGIAGTEQYF. Here the CDR3 DNA reads TGCGCCAGCAGTCCGAGGGGAATAGCGGGAACTGAGCAGTACTTC.

The V gene is TRBV7-8, the J gene TRBJ1-1; D remains ambiguous. Deletions cut 5 bases from V and 1 base from J, with 5 bases between. Germline values: CDR1 SGHVS, CDR2 FQNEAQ. The CDR3 runs 12 residues. In DNA, the CDR3 is TGTGCCAGCAGCGCACGGAACACTGAAGCTTTCTTT. Protein: CASSARNTEAFF.

The J gene is TRBJ1-5, the V gene TRBV28; no reliable D call. This CDR3 region has 13 residues. Trimming shortened V by 3 bases and J by 8 bases, and 11 bases separated the two germline ends. Germline values: CDR1 MDHEN, CDR2 SYDVKM. CDR3 protein: CASSFRVAKPQHF. CDR3 bases: TGTGCCAGCAGTTTCCGGGTGGCTAAGCCCCAGCATTTT.

This chain uses TRBV28 with TRBJ1-1, with 8 bases fitting TRBD1. CDR1 and CDR2 from the germline V gene are MDHEN and SYDVKM. This CDR3 has 16 amino acids. The V gene end was trimmed by 5 bases and the J gene end by 5 bases; junction bases not matched to a gene: 13. In nucleotides, the CDR3 is TGTGCCAGCAGTCCCCGGCCCCAGGGGGCGCGAACTGAAGCTTTCTTT. This gives the protein CASSPRPQGARTEAFF.

The chain's CDR3 is CASSIRGAVNEKLFF. The CDR3 DNA follows: TGTGCCAGCAGTATAAGGGGGGCGGTTAATGAAAAACTGTTTTTT. The chain links TRBV28 to TRBJ1-4; D possibly corresponds to TRBD1 (6 bases). Germline-derived CDR1 and CDR2 are MDHEN and SYDVKM. CDR3 length: 15 amino acids. V was clipped by 5 bases and J by 4 bases, with 14 bases between them.

CDR3 region: CAWSVRPPQWEGLNEQFF. The CDR3 nucleotides read TGTGCCTGGAGTGTACGTCCGCCCCAGTGGGAGGGCCTAAATGAGCAGTTCTTC. V usage is TRBV30 and J usage is TRBJ2-1; 7 nucleotides align to TRBD2. The junction had 18 bases not matched to a gene; V was cut back by 0 bases and J by 7 bases. The CDR3 contains 18 residues. Germline V gene lookup returns CDR1 GTSNPN and CDR2 SVGIG (reference sequence). Filled out from reference TRBV30 and TRBJ2-1, the complete variable domain reads SQTIHQWPATLVQPVGSPLSLECTVEGTSNPNLYWYRQAAGRGLQLLFYSVGIGQISSEVPQNLSASRPQDRQFILSSKKLLLSDSGFYLCAWSVRPPQWEGLNEQFFGPGTRLTVL.

A note on this clone: At the DNA level, this CDR3 is encoded by other sequences in the same sample as well. The chain uses TRBV7-9 and TRBJ1-2; no firm D call. Germline-derived CDR1 and CDR2 are SEHNR and FQNEAQ (reference sequence). Deletions cut 3 bases from V and 8 bases from J, with 4 bases between. The CDR3 loop spans 10 amino acids. Here the CDR3 reads CASSFGGYTF. As DNA, the CDR3 is TGTGCCAGCAGCTTCGGGGGCTACACCTTC.

The CDR3 sequence is CASSPANTGTGYGYTF. The CDR3 nucleotides are TGTGCCAGCAGCCCTGCTAATACCGGGACAGGGTATGGCTACACCTTC. J is TRBJ1-2 and V is TRBV9, with 9 bases identical to TRBD1. Germline trimming cut 4 bases from V and 5 bases from J; bases unmatched to any gene: 12. The CDR3 consists of 16 residues. Germline V gene lookup returns CDR1 SGDLS and CDR2 YYNGEE.

V usage is TRBV28 and J usage is TRBJ2-4; D might be TRBD1 (6 bases). Germline V CDR1 and CDR2: MDHEN, SYDVKM. V was clipped by 4 bases and J by 2 bases, with 15 bases between them. This CDR3 is 16 amino acids long. The CDR3 here is CASSSPGHGTKNIQYF. DNA of the CDR3: TGTGCCAGCAGTTCCCCGGGACACGGAACCAAAAACATTCAGTACTTC.

In this sample, this clone turned up once. The V and J genes are TRBV18 and TRBJ2-7; a weak D match, TRBD2 (6 bases). The germline V gene has CDR1 KGHSH and CDR2 LQKENI. V was cut by 5 bases and J by 5 bases, with 19 bases left in between. The CDR3 has 15 residues. The CDR3 DNA reads TGTGCCAGCTCATATGAGACTAGTGTATTCCACGAGCAGTACTTC. The encoded protein is CASSYETSVFHEQYF.

The chain has TRBV4-2 and TRBJ2-3; TRBD2 agrees at 7 bases. Germline trimming cut 0 bases from V and 3 bases from J; bases unmatched to any gene: 6. The length of the CDR3 is 16 residues. CDR1 is LGHNA, CDR2 YNFKEQ, per germline. This CDR3 is CASSQEGVGGTDTQYF. The CDR3 nucleotides are TGTGCCAGCAGCCAAGAAGGAGTGGGGGGGACAGATACGCAGTATTTT.

The rearrangement links TRBV10-3 to TRBJ2-5; D perhaps matches TRBD1 (6 bases). This CDR3 is built from 13 residues. CDR1 is ENHRY and CDR2 is SYGVKD in the germline V gene. Deletions cut 3 bases from V and 4 bases from J, with 9 bases between. The CDR3 nucleotides are TGTGCCATCAGTGACGGCAGGGGAGAGACCCAGTACTTC. Encoded protein: CAISDGRGETQYF.

Remarks on this clone: At one end, the junction sequence differs from germline, possibly due to a read error. This chain connects TRBV28 to TRBJ2-7; D not resolved. This CDR3 region has 12 residues. CDR1 is MDHEN and CDR2 is SYDVKM in the germline V gene. CDR3 nucleotides: TGTGCCAGCACCCGGGCCTCCGACGAGCAGTACTTC. It is translated as CASTRASDEQYF.

As DNA, the CDR3 is TGTGCCAGCAGTCCGCTCCGGGACAGGTTTGAAGGGCAGTTCTTC. Its translation: CASSPLRDRFEGQFF. This chain connects TRBV28 to TRBJ2-1; 8 nucleotides line up with TRBD1. CDR1 and CDR2 from the germline V gene are MDHEN and SYDVKM. Trimming took 5 bases from V and 12 from J; bases not matched to a gene: 15. This CDR3 is built from 15 residues.

The chain has TRBV5-1 and TRBJ1-2; D not resolved. This CDR3 has 15 amino acids. V was pared by 0 bases and J by 0 bases, with 9 bases between. Germline assignment: CDR1 SGHRS and CDR2 YFSETQ. DNA for the CDR3: TGCGCCAGCAGCTTGGTCTCACCTCCTAACTATGGCTACACCTTC. As protein: CASSLVSPPNYGYTF. The variable domain in full, with the rest retrieved from reference TRBV5-1 and TRBJ1-2, is KAGVTQTPRYLIKTRGQQVTLSCSPISGHRSVSWYQQTPGQGLQFLFEYFSETQRNKGNFPGRFSGRQFSNSRSEMNVSTLELGDSALYLCASSLVSPPNYGYTFGSGTRLTVV.